A single sample gave rise to the 30 T cell receptor beta chains below, sequenced in a study of blood T cell repertoires in COVID-19. Only in-frame clones appear in the TCRdb table, and some are missing; sequencing was by immunoSEQ multiplex PCR. The table records about 130,000 clones, around 83% of them present only once. Sequenced material: peripheral blood. All receptors derive from a human donor in a cohort sampled during active COVID-19.

The rearrangement joins TRBV20-1 to TRBJ1-4, with D hard to call. The CDR3 length is 11 residues. V was cut by 3 bases and J by 5 bases, with 4 bases left in between. The germline CDR1 and CDR2 sequences are DFQATT and SNEGSKA (reference sequence). The CDR3 loop reads CSASANEKLFF. In DNA form, the CDR3 reads TGCAGTGCTAGTGCAAATGAAAAACTGTTTTTT.

The chain uses TRBV7-2 and TRBJ2-5; unclear D gene. The V gene's germline CDR1 is SGHTA and CDR2 FQGNSA. The V and J ends lost 3 bases and 5 bases respectively, with 4 bases between them. The CDR3 totals 11 residues. The CDR3 DNA reads TGTGCCAGCAGCTTGTCGGAGACCCAGTACTTC. Translating it yields CASSLSETQYF.

The chain joins TRBV6-5 to TRBJ2-7; 8 nucleotides line up with TRBD2. Germline-derived CDR1 and CDR2 are MNHEY and SVGAGI. The trim removed 6 bases at V and 5 bases at J, leaving 9 bases unmatched. The CDR3 runs to 14 residues. The CDR3 here is CASSPGGVGDEQYF. In nucleotides, the CDR3 is TGTGCCAGCAGCCCGGGGGGGGTAGGGGACGAGCAGTACTTC.

This chain uses TRBV4-3 with TRBJ2-5, with TRBD2 as a possible D gene (5 bases). The germline V and J ends were trimmed by 6 bases and 5 bases, with 22 bases remaining between them. The V gene's germline CDR1 is LGHNA and CDR2 YSLEER. The CDR3 has 16 residues. CDR3 sequence (DNA): TGCGCCAGCAGTATTGGCCAATCGATCTCGGGGGAGACCCAGTACTTC. Its translation is CASSIGQSISGETQYF.

The V gene is TRBV18, the J gene TRBJ1-1; TRBD1 matches 8 bases. The CDR3 has 15 residues. In germline, CDR1 is KGHSH, CDR2 LQKENI. Germline trimming cut 2 bases from V and 3 bases from J; bases unmatched to any gene: 5. Written as DNA, the CDR3 is TGTGCCAGCTCACCATCGGGACAGGACTACACTGAAGCTTTCTTT. Its translation: CASSPSGQDYTEAFF.

This clone was observed a few times. The V gene is TRBV7-9, the J gene TRBJ1-2; TRBD1 is a possible D gene (5 bases). CDR1 and CDR2 (germline): SEHNR, FQNEAQ (reference sequence). The ends were cut back, 11 bases at V and 4 bases at J, with 17 bases in the middle. The CDR3 runs to 13 residues. The CDR3 spells CAGGIFLGYGYTF. The CDR3 DNA reads as TGTGCCGGGGGGATCTTCCTTGGCTATGGCTACACCTTC.

This clone has a single count. The chain links TRBV24-1 to TRBJ2-1; no firm D call. CDR3 length: 14 residues. The V and J ends lost 2 bases and 6 bases respectively, with 10 bases between them. Looked up from germline, CDR1 is KGHDR and CDR2 is SFDVKD. The CDR3 spells CATSDSLAANEQFF. DNA of the CDR3: TGTGCCACCAGTGATTCCCTCGCGGCCAATGAGCAGTTCTTC.

The chain is built from TRBV7-2 and TRBJ2-3; TRBD2 matches 15 bases. Germline V CDR1 and CDR2: SGHTA, FQGNSA. This CDR3 is 16 amino acids long. Trimming took 4 bases from V and 5 from J; bases not matched to a gene: 4. The CDR3 region is CASSSGLAGGLDTQYF. The CDR3 DNA reads as TGTGCCAGCAGCTCCGGACTAGCGGGAGGGTTAGATACGCAGTATTTT.

This chain uses TRBV7-9 with TRBJ1-1, with 8 bases lining up with TRBD1. This CDR3 is 14 amino acids long. Germline CDR1 SEHNR, CDR2 FQNEAQ (reference sequence). After removal of 5 bases from V and 0 bases from J, the junction contained 2 bases not matched to a gene. DNA of the CDR3: TGTGCCAGCAGCGTGGGACAGGTGAACACTGAAGCTTTCTTT. Amino acids: CASSVGQVNTEAFF.

J is TRBJ2-2 and V is TRBV4-3; a weak D match, TRBD2 (6 bases). From germline, CDR1 is LGHNA and CDR2 YSLEER. Deletions cut 0 bases from V and 7 bases from J, with 12 bases between. CDR3 length: 15 residues. CDR3: CASSQEGRGSGELFF. For the CDR3, the DNA is TGCGCCAGCAGCCAAGAAGGTCGGGGGAGCGGGGAGCTGTTTTTT.

This chain uses TRBV27 with TRBJ1-6; D gene unclear. Germline assignment: CDR1 MNHEY and CDR2 SMNVEV (reference sequence). V was pared by 4 bases and J by 0 bases, with 13 bases between. The CDR3 is made up of 17 amino acids. The CDR3: CASSYLTESSYNSPLHF. CDR3 DNA sequence: TGTGCCAGCAGTTACCTCACCGAGAGCTCCTATAATTCACCCCTCCACTTT.

The chain recombines TRBV7-3 with TRBJ2-3, with 7 bases lining up with TRBD2. Germline V lookup: CDR1 SGHTA, CDR2 FQGTGA. The CDR3 covers 16 residues. Trimming at V came to 3 bases and at J to 4 bases, leaving 10 bases not matched to a gene. The CDR3 loop is CASSLGGLVVPDTQYF. In DNA, the CDR3 is TGTGCCAGCAGCTTGGGAGGACTAGTGGTCCCAGATACGCAGTATTTT. The variable domain in full, with the rest retrieved from reference TRBV7-3 and TRBJ2-3, is GAGVSQTPSNKVTEKGKYVELRCDPISGHTALYWYRQSLGQGPEFLIYFQGTGAADDSGLPNDRFFAVRPEGSVSTLKIQRTERGDSAVYLCASSLGGLVVPDTQYFGPGTRLTVL.

The V gene is TRBV21-1, the J gene TRBJ1-1; the D call TRBD1 from the table was never checked on the DNA. TRBV21-1 is described as a pseudogene. This CDR3 region has 14 residues. The CDR3 DNA reads TGTGCCAGCAGCCTCCCCAGGGGGCAAACTGAAGCTTTCTTT. Its translation: CASSLPRGQTEAFF.

In this sample, this clone turned up many times. The same CDR3 also results from other DNA sequences found in this sample. V is TRBV5-4 and J is TRBJ1-1, with D possibly matching TRBD1 (6 bases). CDR1 is SGHNT, CDR2 YYREEE, per germline (reference sequence). Trimming removed 0 bases from V and 0 bases from J, with 12 bases in between. The CDR3 length is 16 residues. The CDR3 loop reads CASSLAADSLNTEAFF. In DNA form, the CDR3 reads TGTGCCAGCAGCTTGGCGGCGGACAGCTTGAACACTGAAGCTTTCTTT.

This chain joins TRBV7-2 and TRBJ1-5; 9 bases are a match to TRBD1. V was pared by 1 base and J by 7 bases, with 5 bases of the junction left unmatched. The V gene's germline CDR1 is SGHTA and CDR2 FQGNSA. The CDR3 length is 15 residues. The chain's CDR3 is CASSLGDRVEQPQHF. CDR3 DNA sequence: TGTGCCAGCAGCTTAGGGGACAGGGTTGAGCAGCCCCAGCATTTT.

This clone showed up just a few times. The V gene is TRBV10-1, the J gene TRBJ2-7; tentatively, D is TRBD1 (6 bases). V was pared by 0 bases and J by 5 bases, with 17 bases between. CDR1 is WNHNN and CDR2 is SYGVQD in the germline V gene (reference sequence). The CDR3 runs to 16 residues. The CDR3, as DNA: TGCGCCAGCAGTGAGTCAAAGGGGGACAAGGTTGACGAGCAGTACTTC. It is translated as CASSESKGDKVDEQYF.

This clone was found once. This chain joins TRBV5-4 and TRBJ1-2, with TRBD1 matching 11 bases. J lost 5 bases, V lost 2 bases, and 8 bases had no gene match. The germline V gene encodes CDR1 SGHNT and CDR2 YYREEE (reference sequence). The CDR3 consists of 16 residues. The CDR3 region is CASSFRAGTGGYGYTF. CDR3 in DNA: TGTGCCAGCAGCTTTAGGGCCGGGACAGGGGGGTATGGCTACACCTTC.

The V and J genes are TRBV30 and TRBJ1-1; no clear D gene. Trimming took off 2 bases at V and 4 bases at J, with 11 bases between the two ends. This CDR3 contains 13 residues. In germline, CDR1 is GTSNPN, CDR2 SVGIG (reference sequence). CDR3 region: CAWSKREGTEAFF. For the CDR3, the DNA is TGTGCCTGGAGTAAGCGGGAGGGCACTGAAGCTTTCTTT.

This clone was seen only a few times. This chain uses TRBV5-6 with TRBJ2-3; 9 bases are shared with TRBD2. The germline gives CDR1 SGHDT, CDR2 YYEEEE. Trimming removed 2 bases from V and 4 bases from J; junction bases left unmatched: 8. This CDR3 is 16 amino acids long. The CDR3 loop is CASSLLRGGDPDTQYF. The DNA for the CDR3 is TGTGCCAGCAGCTTACTACGCGGGGGGGATCCAGATACGCAGTATTTT.

Comment on this clone: Additional DNA sequences in this sample encode the identical CDR3. The V gene is TRBV9, the J gene TRBJ1-6; D uncertain. V gave up 3 bases and J gave up 0 bases, with 7 bases separating them. Germline CDR1 and CDR2: SGDLS and YYNGEE. The CDR3 runs 15 residues. CDR3 loop: CASSESHSYNSPLHF. Written as DNA, the CDR3 is TGTGCCAGCAGCGAGAGCCACTCCTATAATTCACCCCTCCACTTT.

V is TRBV7-2 and J is TRBJ1-5; D might be TRBD1 (5 bases). Germline assignment: CDR1 SGHTA and CDR2 FQGNSA. The CDR3 has 15 amino acids. V lost 1 base, J lost 0 bases, and 7 bases lay in between. Written as DNA, the CDR3 is TGTGCCAGCAGCTTAGTTCAGGGTAGCAATCAGCCCCAGCATTTT. It codes for CASSLVQGSNQPQHF.

The CDR3 nucleotides are TGTGCCAGCAGCCAAGATGAGGGCGGGCGCAGTCGAGATACGCAGTATTTT. Protein product: CASSQDEGGRSRDTQYF. This chain joins TRBV3-1 (or the pseudogene TRBV3-2) and TRBJ2-3; TRBD2 is a possible D gene (5 bases). This CDR3 has 17 amino acids. Trimming left V 0 bases short and J 5 bases short, with 18 bases between. Germline loops: CDR1 LGHDT, CDR2 YNNKEL (reference sequence).

CDR3 loop: CASGLVQSGWGPDQPQHF. CDR3 bases: TGTGCTAGTGGTTTGGTACAAAGTGGTTGGGGGCCGGATCAGCCCCAGCATTTT. The chain links TRBV12-5 to TRBJ1-5, with D possibly TRBD1 on 6 matching bases. CDR1 is LGHNT and CDR2 is FRNRAP in the germline V gene. This CDR3 is 18 amino acids long. With 0 bases removed from V and 5 bases from J, the gap between germline ends came to 20 bases.

CDR3 region: CASRLTGVNEKLFF. The DNA for the CDR3 is TGTGCCAGCAGATTGACAGGAGTTAATGAAAAACTGTTTTTT. The chain has TRBV7-9 and TRBJ1-4; a possible D gene is TRBD1 (6 bases). Germline lookup yields CDR1 SEHNR and CDR2 FQNEAQ (reference sequence). Trimming pared 6 bases from V and 4 bases from J, leaving 12 bases between. The CDR3 runs 14 residues.

This sequence joins TRBV27 and TRBJ1-6, with D possibly being TRBD1 (6 bases). The germline CDR1 and CDR2 sequences are MNHEY and SMNVEV (reference sequence). The CDR3 extends over 17 amino acids. V dropped 5 bases and J dropped 8 bases, with 22 bases sitting between them. CDR3 in amino acids: CASSLATGAFLYSPLHF. CDR3 sequence (DNA): TGTGCCAGCAGTCTCGCGACAGGCGCCTTCTTATATTCACCCCTCCACTTT.

This clone was picked up one time. The chain recombines TRBV2 with TRBJ2-6, with D uncertain. The CDR3 consists of 15 residues. In germline, CDR1 is SNHLY, CDR2 FYNNEI. Trimming took 0 bases from V and 1 from J, leaving 4 bases between them. The CDR3 loop is CASSEANSGANVLTF. CDR3 sequence (DNA): TGTGCCAGCAGTGAAGCCAATTCTGGGGCCAACGTCCTGACTTTC.

This clone was counted a single time. The chain couples TRBV5-1 to TRBJ1-1, with D perhaps TRBD1 (6 bases). The CDR3 runs 14 residues. Germline V lookup: CDR1 SGHRS, CDR2 YFSETQ. V was trimmed by 4 bases and J by 2 bases, leaving 12 bases between them. The CDR3 DNA reads as TGCGCCAGCAGCGGGGGACAACGAAACACTGAAGCTTTCTTT. Amino acid sequence: CASSGGQRNTEAFF. The whole variable domain, filled in from reference TRBV5-1 and TRBJ1-1, reads KAGVTQTPRYLIKTRGQQVTLSCSPISGHRSVSWYQQTPGQGLQFLFEYFSETQRNKGNFPGRFSGRQFSNSRSEMNVSTLELGDSALYLCASSGGQRNTEAFFGQGTRLTVV.

This chain links TRBV5-1 with TRBJ2-1, with TRBD2 as a possible D gene (5 bases). V was trimmed by 5 bases and J by 0 bases, leaving 15 bases between them. In germline, CDR1 is SGHRS, CDR2 YFSETQ. This CDR3 is 16 amino acids long. The CDR3, as DNA: TGCGCCAGCAGGCCGGAAGCGGAGCCCTCCTACAATGAGCAGTTCTTC. Encoded protein: CASRPEAEPSYNEQFF.

The V and J genes are TRBV10-2 and TRBJ1-1, with D perhaps matching TRBD1 (5 bases). The V and J ends lost 5 bases and 2 bases respectively, with 6 bases between them. The CDR3 has 12 residues. Per germline, CDR1 WSHSY and CDR2 SAAADI. The CDR3 region has the DNA TGCGCCAGCAGTCAGGGTAACACTGAAGCTTTCTTT. Its translation: CASSQGNTEAFF.

The rearrangement uses TRBV27 and TRBJ2-2; the match to TRBD2 covers 9 bases. CDR3 length: 19 amino acids. Germline V lookup: CDR1 MNHEY, CDR2 SMNVEV (reference sequence). V shed 4 bases and J 3 bases; nucleotides not matched to a gene: 15. CDR3 sequence (DNA): TGTGCCAGCAGTTGGCTTCCCGGCGGGGGGGCCTGGGACACCGGGGAGCTGTTTTTT. This sequence encodes CASSWLPGGGAWDTGELFF.